This T cell receptor (beta chain) was retrieved from a study of vaccination and CD4 T cells after COVID-19. Treatment: approximately 9-day PBMC culture with coronavirus spike peptide pools or control peptides (ViraFEST assay). Samples of CD4+ T cells were obtained from the unexposed donor before the COVID-19 pandemic (2011-2018). An Oncomine TCR Beta short-read assay was used to sequence the DNA from cultured CD4+ T cells. TCRdb called the PCR reads again in MiXCR, with one record for every CDR3 protein. The sample holds approximately 8,000 distinct CDR3 sequences, roughly 50% seen once. The CDR3 covers 15 residues. Germline CDR1 is MNHEY and CDR2 is SMNVEV (reference sequence). Trimming removed 2 bases from V and 1 base from J; junction bases left unmatched: 5. The sample holds a few counts of this clonotype. Antigen specificity is unknown.

The J gene is TRBJ2-7, the V gene TRBV27; 7 nucleotides line up with TRBD2. Source material: CD4+ T cells from blood, cultured in vitro. The sequence came from a human donor in good health. The CDR3 nucleotides read TGTGCCAGCAGTTTAATGGGGGGGAGGTCCTACGAGCAGTACTTC. Its translation: CASSLMGGRSYEQYF.